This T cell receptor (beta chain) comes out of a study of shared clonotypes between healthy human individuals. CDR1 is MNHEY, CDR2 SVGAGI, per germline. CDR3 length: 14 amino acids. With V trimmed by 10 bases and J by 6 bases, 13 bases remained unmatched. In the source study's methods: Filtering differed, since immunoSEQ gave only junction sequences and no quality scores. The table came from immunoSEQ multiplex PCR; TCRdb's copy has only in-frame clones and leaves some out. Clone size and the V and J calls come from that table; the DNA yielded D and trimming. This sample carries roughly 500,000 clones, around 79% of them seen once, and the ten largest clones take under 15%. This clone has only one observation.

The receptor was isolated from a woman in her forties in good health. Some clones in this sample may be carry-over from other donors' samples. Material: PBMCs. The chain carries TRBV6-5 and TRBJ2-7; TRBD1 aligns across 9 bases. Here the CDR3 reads CATKDRGFLSEQYF. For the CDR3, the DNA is TGTGCCACCAAGGACAGGGGTTTTCTCTCCGAGCAGTACTTC.